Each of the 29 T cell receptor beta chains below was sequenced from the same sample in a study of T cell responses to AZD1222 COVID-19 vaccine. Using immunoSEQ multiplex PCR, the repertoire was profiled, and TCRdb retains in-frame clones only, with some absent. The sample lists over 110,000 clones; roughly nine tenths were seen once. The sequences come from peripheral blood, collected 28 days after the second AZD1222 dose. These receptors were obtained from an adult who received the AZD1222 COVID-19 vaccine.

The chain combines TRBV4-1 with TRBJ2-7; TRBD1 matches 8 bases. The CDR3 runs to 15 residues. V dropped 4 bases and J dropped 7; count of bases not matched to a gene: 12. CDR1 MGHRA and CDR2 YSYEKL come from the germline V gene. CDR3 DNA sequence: TGCGCCAGCAGCCCCACCGGGACAGGTCTTTGGGAGCAGTACTTC. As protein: CASSPTGTGLWEQYF.

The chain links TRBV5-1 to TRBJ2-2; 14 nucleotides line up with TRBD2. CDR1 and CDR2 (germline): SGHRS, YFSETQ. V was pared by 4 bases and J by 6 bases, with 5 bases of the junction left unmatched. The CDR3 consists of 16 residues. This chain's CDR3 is CASSPGTSGSSGELFF. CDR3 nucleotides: TGCGCCAGCAGCCCAGGGACTAGCGGGAGCTCCGGGGAGCTGTTTTTT.

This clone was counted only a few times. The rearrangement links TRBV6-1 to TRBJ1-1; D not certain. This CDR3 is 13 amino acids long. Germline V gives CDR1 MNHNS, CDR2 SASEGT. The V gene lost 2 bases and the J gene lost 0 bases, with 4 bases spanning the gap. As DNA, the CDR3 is TGTGCCAGCAGTGAATATGTGAACACTGAAGCTTTCTTT. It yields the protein CASSEYVNTEAFF.

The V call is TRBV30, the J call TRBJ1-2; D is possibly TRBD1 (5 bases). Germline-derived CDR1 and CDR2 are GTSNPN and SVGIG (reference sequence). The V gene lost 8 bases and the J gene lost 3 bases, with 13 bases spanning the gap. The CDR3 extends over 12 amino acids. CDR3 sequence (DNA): TGTGCCCGGGGGGAGGACTACTATGGCTACACCTTC. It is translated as CARGEDYYGYTF.

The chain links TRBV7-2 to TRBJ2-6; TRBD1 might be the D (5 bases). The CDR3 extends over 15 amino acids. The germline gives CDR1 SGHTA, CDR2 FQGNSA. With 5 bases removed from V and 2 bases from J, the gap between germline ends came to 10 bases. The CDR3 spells CASSLRVTGANVLTF. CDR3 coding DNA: TGTGCCAGCAGCCTCAGGGTAACTGGGGCCAACGTCCTGACTTTC.

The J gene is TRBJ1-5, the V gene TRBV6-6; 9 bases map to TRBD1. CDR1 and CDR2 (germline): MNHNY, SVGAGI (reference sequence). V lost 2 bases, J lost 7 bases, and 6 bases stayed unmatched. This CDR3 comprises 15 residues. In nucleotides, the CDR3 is TGTGCCAGCAGTTACCGGGACAGGGTGGAGCAGCCCCAGCATTTT. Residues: CASSYRDRVEQPQHF.

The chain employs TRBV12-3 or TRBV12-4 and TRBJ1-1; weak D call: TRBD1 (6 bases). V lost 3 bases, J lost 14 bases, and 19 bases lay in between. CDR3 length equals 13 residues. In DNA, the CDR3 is TGTGCCAGCAGTTTGACCGGGACAACCGCGGGGTTCTTT. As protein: CASSLTGTTAGFF.

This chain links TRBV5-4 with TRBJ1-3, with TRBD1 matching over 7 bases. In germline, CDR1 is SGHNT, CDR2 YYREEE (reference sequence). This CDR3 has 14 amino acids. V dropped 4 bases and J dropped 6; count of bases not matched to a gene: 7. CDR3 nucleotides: TGTGCCAGCAGCCATGGACAGGAGATAAACACCATATATTTT. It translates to CASSHGQEINTIYF.

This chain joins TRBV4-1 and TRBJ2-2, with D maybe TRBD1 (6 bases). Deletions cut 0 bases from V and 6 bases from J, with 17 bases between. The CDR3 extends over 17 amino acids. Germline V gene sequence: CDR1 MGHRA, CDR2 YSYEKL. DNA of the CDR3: TGCGCCAGCAGCCAAGACCGTGGACAGAAAGTCTCCGGGGAGCTGTTTTTT. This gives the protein CASSQDRGQKVSGELFF.

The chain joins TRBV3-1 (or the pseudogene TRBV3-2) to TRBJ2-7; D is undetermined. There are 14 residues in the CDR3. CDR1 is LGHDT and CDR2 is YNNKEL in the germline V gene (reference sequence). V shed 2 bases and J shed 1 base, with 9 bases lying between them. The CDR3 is CASSQQLTSYEQYF. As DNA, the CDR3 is TGTGCCAGCAGCCAACAGCTTACTTCCTACGAGCAGTACTTC.

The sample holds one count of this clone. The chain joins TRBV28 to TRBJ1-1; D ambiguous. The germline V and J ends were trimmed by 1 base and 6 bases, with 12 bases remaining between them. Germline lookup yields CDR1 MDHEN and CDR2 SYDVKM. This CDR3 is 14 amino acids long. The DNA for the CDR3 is TGTGCCAGCAGTTTATCCCGACTCGGAGCTGAAGCTTTCTTT. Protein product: CASSLSRLGAEAFF.

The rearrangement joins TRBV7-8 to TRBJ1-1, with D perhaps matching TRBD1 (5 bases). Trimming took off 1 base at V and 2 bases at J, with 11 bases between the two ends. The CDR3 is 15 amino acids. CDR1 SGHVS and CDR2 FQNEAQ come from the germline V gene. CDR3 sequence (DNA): TGTGCCAGCAGCTTAGTTAGGGGCCTCAACACTGAAGCTTTCTTT. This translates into CASSLVRGLNTEAFF.

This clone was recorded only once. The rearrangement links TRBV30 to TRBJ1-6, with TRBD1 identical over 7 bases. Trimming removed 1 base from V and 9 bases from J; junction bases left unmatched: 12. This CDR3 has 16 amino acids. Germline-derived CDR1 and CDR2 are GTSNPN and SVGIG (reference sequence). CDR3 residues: CAWSGYRGGDGSPLHF. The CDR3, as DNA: TGTGCCTGGAGTGGATACAGGGGTGGAGATGGTTCACCCCTCCACTTT. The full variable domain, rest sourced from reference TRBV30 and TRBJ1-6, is SQTIHQWPATLVQPVGSPLSLECTVEGTSNPNLYWYRQAAGRGLQLLFYSVGIGQISSEVPQNLSASRPQDRQFILSSKKLLLSDSGFYLCAWSGYRGGDGSPLHFGNGTRLTVT.

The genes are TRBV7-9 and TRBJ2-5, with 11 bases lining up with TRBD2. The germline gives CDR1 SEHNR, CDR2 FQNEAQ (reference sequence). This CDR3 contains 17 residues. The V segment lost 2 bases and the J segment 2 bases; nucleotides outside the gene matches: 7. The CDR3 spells CASSLRVTSGGQETQYF. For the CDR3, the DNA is TGTGCCAGCAGCTTACGCGTCACTAGCGGGGGTCAAGAGACCCAGTACTTC.

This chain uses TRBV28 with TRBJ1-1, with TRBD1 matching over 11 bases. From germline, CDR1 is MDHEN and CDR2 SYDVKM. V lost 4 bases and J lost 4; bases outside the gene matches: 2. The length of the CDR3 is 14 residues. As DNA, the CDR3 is TGTGCCAGCAGTTCGGGACAGGGGGTCACTGAAGCTTTCTTT. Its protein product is CASSSGQGVTEAFF.

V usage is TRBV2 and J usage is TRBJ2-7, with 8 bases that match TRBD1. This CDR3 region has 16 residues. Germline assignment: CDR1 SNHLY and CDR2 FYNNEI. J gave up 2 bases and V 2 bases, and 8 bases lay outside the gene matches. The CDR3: CASSEQGQGAPYEQYV. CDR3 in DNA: TGTGCCAGCAGTGAACAAGGCCAGGGGGCGCCCTACGAGCAGTACGTC.

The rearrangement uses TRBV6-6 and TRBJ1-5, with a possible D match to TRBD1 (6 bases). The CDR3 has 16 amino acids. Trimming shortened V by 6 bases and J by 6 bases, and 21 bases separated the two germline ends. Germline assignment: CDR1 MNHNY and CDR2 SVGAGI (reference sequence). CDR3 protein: CASSLTSPGHGQPQHF. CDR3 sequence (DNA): TGTGCCAGCAGCTTAACCAGCCCGGGACATGGTCAGCCCCAGCATTTT.

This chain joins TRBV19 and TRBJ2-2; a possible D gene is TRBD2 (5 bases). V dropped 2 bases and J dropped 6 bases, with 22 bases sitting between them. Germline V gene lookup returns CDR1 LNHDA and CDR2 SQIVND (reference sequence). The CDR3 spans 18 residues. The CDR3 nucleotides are TGTGCCAGTAGTATAAGGCCCCAGGACTGGACCACGCCCGGGGAGCTGTTTTTT. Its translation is CASSIRPQDWTTPGELFF.

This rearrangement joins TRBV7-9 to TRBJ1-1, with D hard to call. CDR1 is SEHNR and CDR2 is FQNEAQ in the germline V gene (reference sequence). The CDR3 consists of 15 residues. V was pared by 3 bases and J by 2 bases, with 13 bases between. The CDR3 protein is CASSLGYRTNTEAFF. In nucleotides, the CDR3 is TGTGCCAGCAGCTTGGGGTACAGAACTAACACTGAAGCTTTCTTT.

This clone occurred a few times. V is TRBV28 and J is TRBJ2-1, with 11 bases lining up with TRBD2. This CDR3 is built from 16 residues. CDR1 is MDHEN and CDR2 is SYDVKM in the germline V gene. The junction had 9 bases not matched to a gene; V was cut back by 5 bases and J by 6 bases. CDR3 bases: TGTGCCAGCAGTACGTTAGCGGGAGGGTTCGGCAATGAGCAGTTCTTC. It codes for CASSTLAGGFGNEQFF.

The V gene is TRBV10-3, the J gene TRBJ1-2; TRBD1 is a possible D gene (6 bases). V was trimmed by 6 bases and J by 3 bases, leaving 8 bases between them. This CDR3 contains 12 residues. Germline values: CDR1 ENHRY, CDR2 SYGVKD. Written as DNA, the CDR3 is TGTGCCATCAGGGACAGTGACTATGGCTACACCTTC. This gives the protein CAIRDSDYGYTF.

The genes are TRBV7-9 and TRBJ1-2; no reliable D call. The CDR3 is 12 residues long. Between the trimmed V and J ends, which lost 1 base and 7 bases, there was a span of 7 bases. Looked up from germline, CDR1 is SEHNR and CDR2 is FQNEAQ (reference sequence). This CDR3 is CASSLDRFGYTF. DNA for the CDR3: TGTGCCAGCAGCTTAGATCGTTTTGGCTACACCTTC.

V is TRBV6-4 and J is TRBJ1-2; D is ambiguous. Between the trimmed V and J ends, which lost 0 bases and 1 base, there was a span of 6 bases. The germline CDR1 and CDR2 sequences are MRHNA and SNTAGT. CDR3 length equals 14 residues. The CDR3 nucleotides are TGTGCCAGCAGTGACTCCGGGTTTAACTATGGCTACACCTTC. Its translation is CASSDSGFNYGYTF.

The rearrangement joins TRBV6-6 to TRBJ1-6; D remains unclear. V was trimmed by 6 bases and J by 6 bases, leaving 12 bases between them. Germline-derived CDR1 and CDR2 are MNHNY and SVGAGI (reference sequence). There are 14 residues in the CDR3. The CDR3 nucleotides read TGTGCCAGCAGCCCCACCGATTTTAATTCACCCCTCCACTTT. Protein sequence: CASSPTDFNSPLHF.

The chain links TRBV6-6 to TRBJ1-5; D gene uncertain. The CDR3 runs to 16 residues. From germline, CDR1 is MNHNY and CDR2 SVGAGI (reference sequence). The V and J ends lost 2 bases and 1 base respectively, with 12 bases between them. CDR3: CASSYGFTVSNQPQHF. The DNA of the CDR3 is TGTGCCAGCAGTTACGGTTTTACGGTCAGCAATCAGCCCCAGCATTTT.

CDR3 nucleotide sequence: TGTGCCAGCAGCCCCCTCCCTGGGGGCGCTGAAGCTTTCTTT. It is translated as CASSPLPGGAEAFF. The chain employs TRBV7-4 and TRBJ1-1; a possible D gene is TRBD1 (6 bases). The V gene lost 5 bases and the J gene lost 6 bases, with 16 bases spanning the gap. The CDR3 runs 14 residues. Germline CDR1 reads SGHVT; CDR2 reads SQSDAQ.

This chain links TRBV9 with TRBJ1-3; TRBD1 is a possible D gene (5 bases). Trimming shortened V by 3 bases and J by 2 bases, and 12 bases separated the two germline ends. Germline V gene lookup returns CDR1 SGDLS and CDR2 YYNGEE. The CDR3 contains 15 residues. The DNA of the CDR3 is TGTGCCAGCAGCGACTCCGGAGGGGCTGGAAACACCATATATTTT. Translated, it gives CASSDSGGAGNTIYF.

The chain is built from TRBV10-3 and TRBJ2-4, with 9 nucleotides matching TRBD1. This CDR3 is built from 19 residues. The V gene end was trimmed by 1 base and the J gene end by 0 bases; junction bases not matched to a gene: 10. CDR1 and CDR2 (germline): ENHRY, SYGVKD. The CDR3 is CAISEFGTGTLLAKNIQYF. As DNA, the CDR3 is TGTGCCATCAGTGAGTTCGGGACAGGGACTTTACTAGCCAAAAACATTCAGTACTTC.

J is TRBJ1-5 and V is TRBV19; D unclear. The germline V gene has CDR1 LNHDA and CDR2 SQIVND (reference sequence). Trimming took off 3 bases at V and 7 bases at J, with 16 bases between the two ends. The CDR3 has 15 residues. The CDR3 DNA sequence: TGTGCCAGTAGTATCGGCAGGTCCCCCGGCCAGCCCCAGCATTTT. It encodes CASSIGRSPGQPQHF.